This TCR beta chain was sequenced during a study of regulatory T cells in long-lasting Graves disease. Regarding time point: persistent/refractory GD, antithyroid drugs over 5 years with positive TRAb. Preparation of the TCR library used RNA extracted from PBMCs. Diagnoses of Graves' disease were made by American Thyroid Association guidelines. This clonotype was detected a few times. Its specificity is not known. Study observations and caveats: It was in persistent disease that TRBV28, TRBJ1-2 and TRBJ2-5 were favored.

Combining iRepertoire HTBI primers with Arm-PCR of CDR3 regions, the authors built TCR beta libraries. TCRdb re-called the multiplex PCR reads through MiXCR, storing one row per CDR3 protein. The profile shows roughly 500,000 distinct CDR3 sequences, 20% of them singletons. Per germline, CDR1 MNHEY and CDR2 SVGEGT. The CDR3 spans 13 residues. V lost 8 bases and J lost 8, with 15 bases in between. This rearrangement joins TRBV6-2 or TRBV6-3 to TRBJ2-2, with no clear D. The material sequenced was peripheral blood mononuclear cells (PBMCs), taken when the disease was refractory, from a patient treated with antithyroid drugs. The TCR originated in a female donor with Graves disease. The CDR3 DNA is TGTGCCAGCGCTAGGGCCCTTCAGGGGGAGCTGTTTTTT. It translates to CASARALQGELFF.